The 11 T cell receptor beta chains given below trace back to one sample, sequenced in a study of T cell responses to AZD1222 COVID-19 vaccine. Using immunoSEQ multiplex PCR, the repertoire was profiled, and TCRdb retains in-frame clones only, with some absent. The sample contains 120,000 to 150,000 clones, about 86% of which appear only once. The material sequenced was peripheral blood, taken 28 days after the second AZD1222 dose. These receptor sequences come from an adult who received the AZD1222 COVID-19 vaccine.

Regarding this clone: In the same sample, other DNA sequences code for this CDR3. This sequence joins TRBV5-1 and TRBJ2-7, with D possibly being TRBD1 (5 bases). The CDR3 is made up of 12 amino acids. Trimming shortened V by 2 bases and J by 3 bases, and 6 bases separated the two germline ends. The V gene's germline CDR1 is SGHRS and CDR2 YFSETQ. Written as DNA, the CDR3 is TGCGCCAGCAGCTTTGACAGCTACGAGCAGTACTTC. Its protein product is CASSFDSYEQYF.

This chain connects TRBV7-9 to TRBJ1-2, with D possibly matching TRBD1 (5 bases). This CDR3 has 11 residues. The V end was cut by 11 bases, the J end by 8 bases, with 15 bases between. Germline assignment: CDR1 SEHNR and CDR2 FQNEAQ (reference sequence). The CDR3 loop reads CASWGGEGYTF. DNA for the CDR3: TGTGCCTCCTGGGGGGGAGAAGGCTACACCTTC.

The chain has TRBV12-3 or TRBV12-4 and TRBJ1-5; possible D gene TRBD1, 6 bases. The germline V and J ends were trimmed by 6 bases and 4 bases, with 10 bases remaining between them. This CDR3 is built from 13 residues. The CDR3 DNA reads TGTGCCAGCAGCCGCGACAGGAATCAGCCCCAGCATTTT. Its translation: CASSRDRNQPQHF.

The rearrangement joins TRBV6-5 to TRBJ2-7; 9 bases map to TRBD1. The J segment lost 7 bases and the V segment lost 2 bases, leaving 3 bases of the junction unmatched. Germline CDR1 reads MNHEY; CDR2 reads SVGAGI. The CDR3 length is 13 residues. The CDR3 region is CASSYLTGGEQYF. The DNA of the CDR3 is TGTGCCAGCAGTTACCTGACAGGGGGAGAGCAGTACTTC.

The V gene is TRBV6-5, the J gene TRBJ1-1; D may be TRBD1 (5 bases). With 6 bases removed from V and 5 bases from J, the gap between germline ends came to 16 bases. Germline V gene lookup returns CDR1 MNHEY and CDR2 SVGAGI. CDR3 size: 14 residues. CDR3 loop: CASSLNQGPTEAFF. DNA for the CDR3: TGTGCCAGCAGCCTAAATCAGGGACCGACTGAAGCTTTCTTT.

The J gene is TRBJ1-1, the V gene TRBV19; 8 bases line up with TRBD1. V lost 7 bases and J lost 6; bases outside the gene matches: 7. The CDR3 is 13 amino acids. The germline CDR1 and CDR2 sequences are LNHDA and SQIVND (reference sequence). CDR3 nucleotide sequence: TGTGCCAGTATTAAGACAGGGGCCGCTGAAGCTTTCTTT. Translation: CASIKTGAAEAFF. Supplemented by reference TRBV19 and TRBJ1-1, the full variable domain reads DGGITQSPKYLFRKEGQNVTLSCEQNLNHDAMYWYRQDPGQGLRLIYYSQIVNDFQKGDIAEGYSVSREKKESFPLTVTSAQKNPTAFYLCASIKTGAAEAFFGQGTRLTVV.

The chain is built from TRBV7-9 and TRBJ2-1; the D gene is possibly TRBD2 (6 bases). Trimming took 5 bases from V and 9 from J, leaving 17 bases between them. The CDR3 totals 14 residues. Germline values: CDR1 SEHNR, CDR2 FQNEAQ (reference sequence). The CDR3 DNA reads as TGTGCCAGCAGCACCCAGGTCGCGGGAAGTGAGCAGTTCTTC. It specifies CASSTQVAGSEQFF.

This sequence joins TRBV11-2 and TRBJ1-2; no clear D gene. V was pared by 5 bases and J by 4 bases, with 14 bases between. Looked up from germline, CDR1 is SGHAT and CDR2 is FQNNGV. The CDR3 runs 14 residues. The CDR3 region is CASSPLGASYGYTF. CDR3 sequence (DNA): TGTGCCAGCAGCCCGCTAGGCGCCAGCTATGGCTACACCTTC.

The chain couples TRBV19 to TRBJ2-1; tentatively, D is TRBD1 or TRBD2 (5 bases each). This CDR3 contains 16 residues. The V end lost 2 bases, the J end lost 0 bases, and 11 bases lay between the germline ends. Germline CDR1 is LNHDA and CDR2 is SQIVND (reference sequence). CDR3 DNA sequence: TGTGCCAGTAGTATACTCGGGACGAGCTCCTACAATGAGCAGTTCTTC. This codes for CASSILGTSSYNEQFF.

The chain is built from TRBV4-1 and TRBJ1-2, with unresolved D. The CDR3 has 13 residues. V was trimmed by 6 bases and J by 5 bases, leaving 13 bases between them. Per the germline V gene, CDR1 is MGHRA and CDR2 is YSYEKL. The CDR3 DNA follows: TGCGCCAGCAGTACAAATATAGGGTATGGCTACACCTTC. It yields the protein CASSTNIGYGYTF.

The rearrangement links TRBV3-1 (or the pseudogene TRBV3-2) to TRBJ1-2; 8 bases fit TRBD1. From germline, CDR1 is LGHDT and CDR2 YNNKEL (reference sequence). J was trimmed by 6 bases and V by 4 bases; bases with no gene match: 7. CDR3 size: 14 residues. CDR3 amino acids: CASSLLQGADGYTF. The CDR3 DNA follows: TGTGCCAGCAGCCTTCTGCAGGGGGCGGATGGCTACACCTTC.